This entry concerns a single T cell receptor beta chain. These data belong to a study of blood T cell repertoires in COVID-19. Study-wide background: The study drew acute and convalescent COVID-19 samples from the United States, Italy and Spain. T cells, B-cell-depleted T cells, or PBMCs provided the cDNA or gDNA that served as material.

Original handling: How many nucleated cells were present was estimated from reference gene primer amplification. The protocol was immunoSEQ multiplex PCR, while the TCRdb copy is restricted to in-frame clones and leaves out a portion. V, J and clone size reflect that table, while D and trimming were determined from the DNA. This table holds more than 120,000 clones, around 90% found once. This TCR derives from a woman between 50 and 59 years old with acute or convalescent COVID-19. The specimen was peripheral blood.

The DNA of the CDR3 is TGTGCCAGCCGCCGGGACACCAATACGGAGCAGTACTTC. Amino acid sequence: CASRRDTNTEQYF. The genes are TRBV2 and TRBJ2-7; weak D call: TRBD1 (6 bases). Trimming cost V 8 bases and J 7 bases, with 18 bases left between them. CDR3 length: 13 amino acids. The germline V gene encodes CDR1 SNHLY and CDR2 FYNNEI.